These 21 T cell receptor beta chains were sequenced from one sample in a study of CD8+CD57+ T cells in acquired aplastic anemia. Profiling that covered TCR beta VDJ and CDR3 relied on genomic DNA as its template. MiXCR, run by TCRdb on the reads, gives a single entry per CDR3 protein. The sample includes around 250,000 distinct CDR3 sequences, 65% to 90% seen only once; the top ten take about 41%. Patients sequenced had flow cytometry evidence of CD8+CD57+ cell expansion. Sequenced material: sorted CD4+, CD8+, or CD8+CD57+ T cells (not recorded which) from PBMCs. The receptors originated from a human donor with aplastic anemia.

A note on this clonotype: Given the absence of the conserved phenylalanine or tryptophan at the CDR3 end, a read error is likely. The DNA is omitted, as the CDR3 cannot be located on it reliably, and the CDR3 follows TCRdb's listing. The chain carries TRBV7-3 and TRBJ2-1; the table's D call, TRBD1, has no DNA check behind it. The CDR3 has 12 amino acids, counting both end residues. Germline V CDR1 and CDR2: SGHTA, FQGTGA. CDR3 sequence: CASSRQGSAVEH.

J is TRBJ2-6 and V is TRBV7-8; perhaps TRBD2 as D (6 bases). The V and J ends lost 0 bases and 16 bases respectively, with 22 bases between them. CDR1 and CDR2 from the germline V gene are SGHVS and FQNEAQ. The CDR3 spans 16 residues. DNA of the CDR3: TGTGCCAGCAGCTTAGCTCTGACAGAGGGGACTGACGCTCTGACTTTC. It encodes CASSLALTEGTDALTF.

The chain employs TRBV9 and TRBJ1-6; D call uncertain. Per the germline V gene, CDR1 is SGDLS and CDR2 is YYNGEE. Deletions cut 4 bases from V and 18 bases from J, with 23 bases between. This CDR3 contains 14 residues. CDR3 in DNA: TGTGCCAGCAGCCGGACGGGGAATTATCCCCCCGCCCACTTT. Its protein product is CASSRTGNYPPAHF.

With respect to this clonotype: Since no conserved phenylalanine or tryptophan closes the CDR3, a read error is the likely cause. Because the CDR3's place on the DNA is in doubt, the DNA is left out and the CDR3 is given as listed by TCRdb. The chain joins TRBV24-1 to TRBJ2-2; no DNA check was done on the table's D call, TRBD1. In germline, CDR1 is KGHDR, CDR2 SFDVKD. Both ends counted, the CDR3 spans 13 residues. This CDR3 is CATSEYGQGASYN.

This clonotype was seen just once. The gene calls are TRBV7-8 and TRBJ1-1; possibly TRBD1 for D (5 bases). Trimming removed 10 bases from V and 4 bases from J, with 13 bases in between. This CDR3 is 12 amino acids long. Germline CDR1 is SGHVS and CDR2 is FQNEAQ. The CDR3 region has the DNA TGTGCCACCTCCTTCAGGGTCACTGAAGCTTTCTTT. Protein: CATSFRVTEAFF.

The V gene is TRBV7-3, the J gene TRBJ2-1; tentatively, D is TRBD2 (6 bases). Germline CDR1 is SGHTA and CDR2 is FQGTGA. The CDR3 has 16 residues. Trimming removed 4 bases from V and 11 bases from J, with 24 bases in between. The DNA of the CDR3 is TGTGCCAGCAGCTCTCGCGGGACTGGGGGAGAGACCCAGCAGTTCTTC. The encoded protein is CASSSRGTGGETQQFF. Using reference TRBV7-3 and TRBJ2-1 for the parts outside the CDR3, the full variable domain is GAGVSQTPSNKVTEKGKYVELRCDPISGHTALYWYRQSLGQGPEFLIYFQGTGAADDSGLPNDRFFAVRPEGSVSTLKIQRTERGDSAVYLCASSSRGTGGETQQFFGPGTRLTVL.

The chain carries TRBV7-9 and TRBJ1-6; perhaps TRBD1 as D (5 bases). The germline gives CDR1 SEHNR, CDR2 FQNEAQ (reference sequence). The CDR3 has 16 amino acids. Trimming pared 3 bases from V and 13 bases from J, leaving 22 bases between. The DNA of the CDR3 is TGTGCCAGCAGCTTGGGGGAGGGCGGCCATAATTTCCCCCTCCACTTT. It specifies CASSLGEGGHNFPLHF.

The chain carries TRBV7-3 and TRBJ2-1; 7 bases align to TRBD2. Germline values: CDR1 SGHTA, CDR2 FQGTGA. V lost 0 bases and J lost 10; bases outside the gene matches: 9. The CDR3 covers 15 residues. The DNA for the CDR3 is TGTGCCAGCAGCTTAACGGGGGGGGGGGGGGAGGAGCAGTTCTTC. Translating it yields CASSLTGGGGEEQFF. The full variable domain, its missing parts supplied by reference TRBV7-3 and TRBJ2-1, is GAGVSQTPSNKVTEKGKYVELRCDPISGHTALYWYRQSLGQGPEFLIYFQGTGAADDSGLPNDRFFAVRPEGSVSTLKIQRTERGDSAVYLCASSLTGGGGEEQFFGPGTRLTVL.

To note about this clonotype: One junction end does not reproduce the germline sequence, and a read error may be involved. The V call is TRBV2, the J call TRBJ1-6; the D gene is possibly TRBD1 (5 bases). The CDR3 length is 16 residues. The germline V gene encodes CDR1 SNHLY and CDR2 FYNNEI. The CDR3 region is CASSADSASKNSPLPF. In DNA, the CDR3 is TGTGCCAGCAGCGCCGACAGCGCCTCCAAGAATTCTCCCCTCCCCTTT.

Details on this clonotype: With a much larger clone just one base away, this may be a read error. No conserved phenylalanine or tryptophan is present at the end of the CDR3, so a read error is the likely explanation. It is unclear where the CDR3 begins or ends on the DNA, so no DNA is shown, and the CDR3 is as TCRdb lists it. The rearrangement joins TRBV2 to TRBJ2-1; the D segment call TRBD1 is taken from the table without a DNA check. CDR1 and CDR2 from the germline V gene are SNHLY and FYNNEI. With termini counted, the CDR3 has 16 amino acids. CDR3 sequence: CASGDEGTDTQYFGSG.

The rearrangement links TRBV2 to TRBJ1-5; possibly TRBD1 for D (6 bases). The germline gives CDR1 SNHLY, CDR2 FYNNEI. Trimming pared 8 bases from V and 16 bases from J, leaving 30 bases between. The CDR3 runs 15 residues. The chain's CDR3 is CASGVGGTGNQSFHF. CDR3 sequence (DNA): TGTGCCAGCGGGGTCGGGGGCACAGGTAATCAGTCTTTTCATTTT.

Comment on this clonotype: A junction boundary mismatches the germline segment, possibly from a read error. The chain recombines TRBV7-6 with TRBJ1-6, with 11 bases aligning to TRBD1. This CDR3 is 15 amino acids long. Germline CDR1 and CDR2: SGHVS and FNYEAQ. CDR3 in amino acids: CASSLDRGHYSPHHF. In nucleotides, the CDR3 is TGTGCCAGCAGCTTGGACAGGGGGCATTATTCCCCCCACCACTTT. Based on the CDR3 plus reference TRBV7-6 and TRBJ1-6, the full variable domain is GAGVSQSPRYKVTKRGQDVALRCDPISGHVSLYWYRQALGQGPEFLTYFNYEAQQDKSGLPNDRFSAERPEGSISTLTIQRTEQRDSAMYRCASSLDRGHYSPHHFGNGTRLTVT.

The gene calls are TRBV2 and TRBJ2-7; 9 nucleotides line up with TRBD2. The J segment lost 4 bases and the V segment lost 6 bases, leaving 13 bases of the junction unmatched. In germline, CDR1 is SNHLY, CDR2 FYNNEI. The CDR3 length is 16 residues. CDR3 nucleotide sequence: TGTGCCAGCAGCCAAGAACCATATAGCGGGGGTTACGAGCAGTACTTC. This sequence encodes CASSQEPYSGGYEQYF.

This sequence joins TRBV15 and TRBJ2-3, with D uncertain. The end of the DNA aligns better with TRBJ2-7, so the J call may be wrong. The CDR3 extends over 14 amino acids. Germline CDR1 is LNHNV and CDR2 is YYDKDF (reference sequence). The CDR3 nucleotides read TGTGCCACCAGCTTAGCCAGAGGTCCCGAGACGCAGTACTTC. Amino acids: CATSLARGPETQYF.

The genes are TRBV15 and TRBJ1-1; no reliable D call. Germline CDR1 and CDR2: LNHNV and YYDKDF (reference sequence). The CDR3 has 13 amino acids. V dropped 0 bases and J dropped 1 base, with 3 bases sitting between them. The CDR3, as DNA: TGTGCCACCAGCAGAGATCGGAACACTGAAGCTTTCTTT. It encodes CATSRDRNTEAFF. Together with reference TRBV15 and TRBJ1-1, the CDR3 gives the full variable domain: DAMVIQNPRYQVTQFGKPVTLSCSQTLNHNVMYWYQQKSSQAPKLLFHYYDKDFNNEADTPDNFQSRRPNTSFCFLDIRSPGLGDTAMYLCATSRDRNTEAFFGQGTRLTVV.

This chain uses TRBV19 with TRBJ2-1; 7 bases map to TRBD2. V dropped 6 bases and J dropped 8; count of bases not matched to a gene: 13. Germline-derived CDR1 and CDR2 are LNHDA and SQIVND (reference sequence). The CDR3 is 15 amino acids. The CDR3 is CASSIQSGKGDEQFF. CDR3 nucleotides: TGTGCCAGTAGCATACAGAGCGGGAAGGGTGATGAGCAGTTCTTC.

V usage is TRBV2 and J usage is TRBJ2-1; D is ambiguous. V was trimmed by 6 bases and J by 13 bases, leaving 19 bases between them. The CDR3 sequence is 13 residues long. Germline V CDR1 and CDR2: SNHLY, FYNNEI. This chain's CDR3 is CASRTTVTGGQFF. The CDR3 bases are TGTGCCAGCAGAACCACGGTCACGGGTGGACAGTTCTTC.

CDR3 sequence reads: CDRDTEAFF. The CDR3 bases are TGTGATCGGGACACTGAAGCTTTCTTT. The rearrangement links TRBV19 to TRBJ1-1, with D uncertain. The CDR3 length is 9 residues. CDR1 is LNHDA and CDR2 is SQIVND in the germline V gene (reference sequence).

CDR3 nucleotide sequence: TGTGCCAGCAGTCCGACGTCGTTCTACAAAGGCCAGTTCTTC. It specifies CASSPTSFYKGQFF. The chain employs TRBV2 and TRBJ1-2; D is unresolved. The J call may be faulty, since TRBJ2-1 better matches the DNA end. This CDR3 region has 14 residues. CDR1 and CDR2 from the germline V gene are SNHLY and FYNNEI.

This clonotype was counted between two and nine times. V usage is TRBV2 and J usage is TRBJ1-1; tentatively, D is TRBD1 (5 bases). Looked up from germline, CDR1 is SNHLY and CDR2 is FYNNEI. CDR3 length: 15 amino acids. The V end was cut by 5 bases, the J end by 2 bases, with 15 bases between. The CDR3 is CASSPRGNRNTEAFF. The CDR3 region has the DNA TGTGCCAGCAGTCCCCGGGGCAATCGAAACACTGAAGCTTTCTTT.

The V call is TRBV5-8, the J call TRBJ1-2, with D possibly TRBD1 on 5 matching bases. V lost 2 bases, J lost 2 bases, and 13 bases lay in between. The CDR3 is 15 amino acids. Germline V CDR1 and CDR2: SGHTS, YDEGEE. The CDR3 DNA is TGTGCCAGCAGCTTCGGGGGATGGTCAAACTATGGCTACACCTTC. This gives the protein CASSFGGWSNYGYTF.